This T cell receptor (beta chain) was sequenced for a study of blood T cell repertoires in COVID-19. Study in general: Samples taken during acute and convalescent COVID-19 were collected in the United States, Italy and Spain. Nucleic acid was either cDNA or gDNA, and it came from T cells, B-cell-depleted T cells, or PBMCs.

CDR1 and CDR2 from the germline V gene are MNHEY and SMNVEV (reference sequence). The CDR3 has 13 amino acids. Trimming stripped 6 bases from V and 8 bases from J, with 14 bases between. In the original processing: Estimation of nucleated cell counts relied on the amplification of reference gene primers. Profiling relied on immunoSEQ multiplex PCR, and the TCRdb table lists in-frame clones only, not all of them. The DNA gave D and trimming, while V, J and clone size come from that table. The sample includes more than 150,000 clones, around 86% of them seen just once. The receptor was isolated from a woman aged 40 to 50 with acute or convalescent COVID-19. The sequenced sample was peripheral blood. This chain links TRBV27 with TRBJ1-3, with a possible D match to TRBD1 (6 bases). CDR3 DNA sequence: TGTGCCAGCAGGGGCACAGGGCGGGACACCATATATTTT. Encoded protein: CASRGTGRDTIYF.